The 30 T cell receptor beta chains in this list originate from one sample, sequenced in a study of a mutant IDH1 vaccine in newly diagnosed glioma (dated by TCRdb to the early 2020s). The antigens these receptors bind are not known. Receptors were amplified or captured by the immunoSEQ multiplex PCR assay. Held by TCRdb, this immuneACCESS table contains in-frame sequences only and omits some clones. Under half of the omission traces to an unresolved V gene where checked; the cause of the rest is unknown. The sample yields around 94,000 clones; nearly 90% were counted once. 0.77% of the sample goes to the ten largest clones. According to the study, the label for this sample's time point signals: week 47, end of study. Each vaccine dose was 300 ug of a 20-mer mutant IDH1 peptide in Montanide, given subcutaneously with topical imiquimod. The sample here was PBMCs, taken from a glioma patient whose treatment included an IDH1 peptide vaccine. These receptors originate from a woman between 45 and 65 years old with glioma.

The chain couples TRBV27 to TRBJ2-7, with 9 bases identical to TRBD2. The germline V gene has CDR1 MNHEY and CDR2 SMNVEV (reference sequence). V dropped 3 bases and J dropped 5; count of bases not matched to a gene: 5. There are 14 residues in the CDR3. CDR3 in DNA: TGTGCCAGCAGTTTTAGCGGGAGAGTCCACGAGCAGTACTTC. Encoded protein: CASSFSGRVHEQYF.

The V gene is TRBV5-4, the J gene TRBJ2-6, with 9 bases matching TRBD1. Germline CDR1 reads SGHNT; CDR2 reads YYREEE (reference sequence). The CDR3 consists of 16 residues. V trimming: 3 bases; J trimming: 2 bases; junction bases outside the gene matches: 3. CDR3 sequence reads: CASSSGTGTGANVLTF. In DNA, the CDR3 is TGTGCCAGCAGCTCGGGGACAGGGACTGGGGCCAACGTCCTGACTTTC.

The gene calls are TRBV6-6 and TRBJ1-2; tentative D call: TRBD1 (6 bases). Trimming shortened V by 6 bases and J by 8 bases, and 16 bases separated the two germline ends. Germline CDR1 is MNHNY and CDR2 is SVGAGI (reference sequence). The CDR3 extends over 13 amino acids. The DNA of the CDR3 is TGTGCCAGCAGACAACAGGGATTAGGAGGCTACACCTTC. Protein: CASRQQGLGGYTF.

The V call is TRBV28, the J call TRBJ1-2; D gene unclear. The CDR3 loop spans 14 amino acids. V lost 2 bases and J lost 0, with 7 bases in between. CDR1 is MDHEN and CDR2 is SYDVKM in the germline V gene. CDR3 nucleotide sequence: TGTGCCAGCAGTTTACTGTGGCCTAACTATGGCTACACCTTC. Protein: CASSLLWPNYGYTF.

The DNA for the CDR3 is TGTGCCAGCAGTTACTCCGGGACTGGCTCCTACGAGCAGTACTTC. Protein product: CASSYSGTGSYEQYF. The chain combines TRBV6-5 with TRBJ2-7, with a weak D call TRBD2 (6 bases). Trimming took 0 bases from V and 0 from J, leaving 9 bases between them. Germline CDR1 and CDR2: MNHEY and SVGAGI. The CDR3 totals 15 residues.

This clone was counted once. The chain combines TRBV14 with TRBJ2-1; D gene uncertain. The CDR3 loop spans 13 amino acids. The V end was cut by 3 bases, the J end by 12 bases, with 15 bases between. In germline, CDR1 is SGHDN, CDR2 FVKESK. The CDR3 region is CASSQLGPTGQFF. The CDR3 nucleotides read TGTGCCAGCAGCCAGCTAGGCCCTACGGGGCAGTTCTTC.

In DNA form, the CDR3 reads TGCGCCAGCAGCTTGTTAGAGACCTACGAGCAGTACTTC. As protein: CASSLLETYEQYF. V and J are TRBV5-1 and TRBJ2-7; no clear D gene. V was clipped by 1 base and J by 2 bases, with 7 bases between them. This CDR3 region has 13 residues. CDR1 SGHRS and CDR2 YFSETQ come from the germline V gene.

The V and J genes are TRBV5-1 and TRBJ2-3; D is tentatively TRBD1 or TRBD2 (5 bases each). The germline gives CDR1 SGHRS, CDR2 YFSETQ. V dropped 3 bases and J dropped 0 bases, with 11 bases sitting between them. The CDR3 sequence is 15 residues long. The CDR3 region is CASSWGRVSTDTQYF. CDR3 DNA sequence: TGCGCCAGCAGCTGGGGACGGGTTAGCACAGATACGCAGTATTTT.

The chain has TRBV27 and TRBJ1-5; D is unresolved. The CDR3 runs 15 residues. Per the germline V gene, CDR1 is MNHEY and CDR2 is SMNVEV (reference sequence). V gave up 4 bases and J gave up 2 bases, with 12 bases separating them. The CDR3: CASSSLAGGNQPQHF. CDR3 coding DNA: TGTGCCAGCAGTTCCCTCGCGGGAGGCAATCAGCCCCAGCATTTT.

This chain uses TRBV29-1 with TRBJ2-7; 9 nucleotides match TRBD1. Unmatched junction bases numbered 8, after V lost 7 bases and J lost 1 base. The CDR3 extends over 14 amino acids. Germline CDR1 is SQVTM and CDR2 is ANQGSEA. The CDR3 DNA is TGCAGCGCTACCGGGACAGGGATTTCCTACGAGCAGTACTTC. It yields the protein CSATGTGISYEQYF.

The chain combines TRBV7-3 with TRBJ2-5; D tentatively fits TRBD1 or TRBD2 (5 bases each). V was cut by 2 bases and J by 11 bases, with 15 bases left in between. CDR1 is SGHTA, CDR2 FQGTGA, per germline. This CDR3 is built from 13 residues. The CDR3 region has the DNA TGTGCCAGCAGCTTAGAACCACTAGGGGAGCAGTACTTC. It encodes CASSLEPLGEQYF.

The chain is built from TRBV6-5 and TRBJ1-5; perhaps TRBD1 as D (6 bases). Trimming shortened V by 4 bases and J by 5 bases, and 9 bases separated the two germline ends. CDR3 length equals 13 residues. Per the germline V gene, CDR1 is MNHEY and CDR2 is SVGAGI. The CDR3 nucleotides read TGTGCCAGCAGTTCGAGGGGGGATCAGCCCCAGCATTTT. Its translation: CASSSRGDQPQHF.

The chain carries TRBV2 and TRBJ2-1; tentative D call: TRBD2 (6 bases). Germline-derived CDR1 and CDR2 are SNHLY and FYNNEI. The CDR3 spans 13 residues. The germline V and J ends were trimmed by 8 bases and 6 bases, with 14 bases remaining between them. CDR3 nucleotide sequence: TGTGCCAGCGGGGGGTCAATTGGCAATGAGCAGTTCTTC. It encodes CASGGSIGNEQFF.

This chain uses TRBV5-1 with TRBJ2-3, with 11 bases that match TRBD2. The CDR3 contains 15 residues. Germline loops: CDR1 SGHRS, CDR2 YFSETQ. J lost 4 bases, V lost 3 bases, and 4 bases had no gene match. The CDR3: CASSSRLAGPDTQYF. Written as DNA, the CDR3 is TGCGCCAGCAGCTCCAGACTAGCGGGACCAGATACGCAGTATTTT.

The chain uses TRBV19 and TRBJ1-2; 7 bases agree with TRBD1. The V gene's germline CDR1 is LNHDA and CDR2 SQIVND (reference sequence). The CDR3 has 16 residues. V lost 9 bases, J lost 7 bases, and 20 bases stayed unmatched. The CDR3 spells CASSSPGRGLPGGYTF. Written as DNA, the CDR3 is TGTGCCAGCTCCTCCCCGGGGAGGGGGCTACCAGGTGGCTACACCTTC.

V and J are TRBV19 and TRBJ1-4; tentative D call: TRBD1 (6 bases). This CDR3 region has 14 residues. Germline V lookup: CDR1 LNHDA, CDR2 SQIVND (reference sequence). V was pared by 10 bases and J by 12 bases, with 24 bases between. CDR3 nucleotide sequence: TGTGCCACCAAAGAGGGGGGGCCCGGCCCTCAACTGTTTTTT. Its translation is CATKEGGPGPQLFF. The full variable domain, in which reference TRBV19 and TRBJ1-4 provide the parts outside the CDR3, is DGGITQSPKYLFRKEGQNVTLSCEQNLNHDAMYWYRQDPGQGLRLIYYSQIVNDFQKGDIAEGYSVSREKKESFPLTVTSAQKNPTAFYLCATKEGGPGPQLFFGSGTQLSVL.

The chain recombines TRBV27 with TRBJ2-1; D tentatively reads TRBD1 or TRBD2 (5 bases each). The germline CDR1 and CDR2 sequences are MNHEY and SMNVEV (reference sequence). V was cut by 5 bases and J by 10 bases, with 15 bases left in between. The CDR3 runs to 13 residues. As DNA, the CDR3 is TGTGCCAGCAGTCTCCGGGACCTGGAAGAGCAGTTCTTC. The encoded protein is CASSLRDLEEQFF.

V and J are TRBV6-1 and TRBJ1-2; D remains unclear. The CDR3 loop spans 15 amino acids. The germline V gene encodes CDR1 MNHNS and CDR2 SASEGT. Trimming pared 3 bases from V and 4 bases from J, leaving 15 bases between. The CDR3 DNA reads TGTGCCAGCAGTGAGACTATGGATGCTACCTATGGCTACACCTTC. Translation: CASSETMDATYGYTF.

The J gene is TRBJ1-2, the V gene TRBV30; 9 bases line up with TRBD1. Per the germline V gene, CDR1 is GTSNPN and CDR2 is SVGIG (reference sequence). The CDR3 extends over 14 amino acids. J lost 8 bases, V lost 4 bases, and 11 bases had no gene match. CDR3: CAWTGTGPQGGYTF. The CDR3 coding sequence is TGTGCCTGGACTGGGACAGGGCCACAAGGAGGCTACACCTTC. Drawing the rest from reference TRBV30 and TRBJ1-2, the complete variable domain is SQTIHQWPATLVQPVGSPLSLECTVEGTSNPNLYWYRQAAGRGLQLLFYSVGIGQISSEVPQNLSASRPQDRQFILSSKKLLLSDSGFYLCAWTGTGPQGGYTFGSGTRLTVV.

This chain connects TRBV28 to TRBJ1-1; maybe TRBD1 (6 bases). This CDR3 has 15 residues. From germline, CDR1 is MDHEN and CDR2 SYDVKM. V was cut by 1 base and J by 5 bases, with 14 bases left in between. CDR3 sequence: CASSLLGTGRTEAFF. The DNA of the CDR3 is TGTGCCAGCAGTTTATTGGGAACAGGGCGGACTGAAGCTTTCTTT.

V is TRBV5-1 and J is TRBJ1-4; D not certain. V was cut by 4 bases and J by 0 bases, with 13 bases left in between. Germline lookup yields CDR1 SGHRS and CDR2 YFSETQ. CDR3 length: 16 residues. CDR3 DNA: TGCGCCAGCAGCGACGGACGGCTGGCAACTAATGAAAAACTGTTTTTT. It translates to CASSDGRLATNEKLFF.

The chain joins TRBV10-3 to TRBJ2-3; possibly TRBD2 for D (6 bases). This CDR3 region has 14 residues. The V end lost 10 bases, the J end lost 4 bases, and 18 bases lay between the germline ends. CDR1 is ENHRY and CDR2 is SYGVKD in the germline V gene. This CDR3 reads CATSVGDSSDTQYF. The DNA for the CDR3 is TGTGCCACCTCGGTGGGGGACTCATCAGATACGCAGTATTTT.

V gene TRBV19 combines with J gene TRBJ1-4, with unresolved D. The CDR3 runs to 14 residues. CDR1 is LNHDA, CDR2 SQIVND, per germline (reference sequence). Trimming shortened V by 5 bases and J by 5 bases, and 12 bases separated the two germline ends. CDR3 nucleotide sequence: TGTGCCAGTAGTCGGTCCAGCTTCAATGAAAAACTGTTTTTT. Amino acid sequence: CASSRSSFNEKLFF.

The table lists this clone with a few counts. The chain recombines TRBV2 with TRBJ2-3; TRBD2 matches at 11 bases. Germline CDR1 is SNHLY and CDR2 is FYNNEI. The junction had 16 bases not matched to a gene; V was cut back by 3 bases and J by 2 bases. The CDR3 extends over 20 amino acids. The CDR3 bases are TGTGCCAGCAGTGATCCACTAGCGGGGGTAATAACCAGATTCACAGATACGCAGTATTTT. Encoded protein: CASSDPLAGVITRFTDTQYF.

The chain has TRBV4-1 and TRBJ2-7; 7 bases fit TRBD1. V lost 1 base, J lost 2 bases, and 5 bases stayed unmatched. The CDR3 spans 15 residues. Germline V gene sequence: CDR1 MGHRA, CDR2 YSYEKL. CDR3 residues: CASSQGQGVTYEQYF. The DNA of the CDR3 is TGCGCCAGCAGCCAAGGACAGGGTGTAACCTACGAGCAGTACTTC.

This clone was seen once. The chain has TRBV28 and TRBJ2-2, with TRBD2 identical over 14 bases. The ends lost 3 bases at V and 5 bases at J; junction bases unmatched: 26. The CDR3 has 24 residues. Germline CDR1 is MDHEN and CDR2 is SYDVKM. The DNA of the CDR3 is TGTGCCAGCAGTTTGGTGGGTTGGACAGCGCAAGACGGGACTAGCGGGAGTAGGACCGGGGAGCTGTTTTTT. It translates to CASSLVGWTAQDGTSGSRTGELFF. The whole variable domain, filled in from reference TRBV28 and TRBJ2-2, reads DVKVTQSSRYLVKRTGEKVFLECVQDMDHENMFWYRQDPGLGLRLIYFSYDVKMKEKGDIPEGYSVSREKKERFSLILESASTNQTSMYLCASSLVGWTAQDGTSGSRTGELFFGEGSRLTVL.

This clone was counted a single time. The chain joins TRBV28 to TRBJ1-2; no reliable D call. In germline, CDR1 is MDHEN, CDR2 SYDVKM. The CDR3 loop spans 14 amino acids. V lost 4 bases, J lost 0 bases, and 9 bases lay in between. The CDR3 region is CASSSGSANYGYTF. The CDR3 DNA sequence: TGTGCCAGCAGTTCCGGGTCCGCTAACTATGGCTACACCTTC.

CDR3 in amino acids: CASSFTANTEAFF. In DNA, the CDR3 is TGTGCCAGCAGCTTTACAGCGAACACTGAAGCTTTCTTT. The chain uses TRBV11-3 and TRBJ1-1; D not resolved. The CDR3 totals 13 residues. V lost 3 bases to trimming and J lost 1 base, with 6 bases between them. Germline CDR1 is SGHNT and CDR2 is YENEEA.

The chain combines TRBV28 with TRBJ1-2, with 11 bases matching TRBD1. Germline V lookup: CDR1 MDHEN, CDR2 SYDVKM. Germline trimming cut 8 bases from V and 4 bases from J; bases unmatched to any gene: 0. This CDR3 comprises 12 residues. The CDR3, as DNA: TGTGCCAGCGGGACAGGGGGCTATGGCTACACCTTC. Encoded protein: CASGTGGYGYTF.

This sequence joins TRBV11-2 and TRBJ1-2; maybe TRBD1 (5 bases). The CDR3 sequence is 15 residues long. With 0 bases removed from V and 8 bases from J, the gap between germline ends came to 16 bases. CDR1 and CDR2 from the germline V gene are SGHAT and FQNNGV. The CDR3 here is CASSLEAQGLGGYTF. The CDR3 DNA follows: TGTGCCAGCAGCTTAGAGGCCCAGGGCTTAGGGGGCTACACCTTC.